What follows describes a single T cell receptor beta chain. The sample belongs to a study of blood T cell repertoires in COVID-19. The wider study: Samples came from the United States, Italy and Spain, spanning acute and convalescent COVID-19. T cells, B-cell-depleted T cells, or PBMCs supplied cDNA or gDNA.

Under the authors' procedure: By means of reference gene primer amplification, nucleated cell counts were estimated. Profiling relied on immunoSEQ multiplex PCR, and the TCRdb table lists in-frame clones only, not all of them. That table is the source of V, J and clone size, and D and trimming were worked out from the DNA. The sample carries more than 200,000 clones, approximately 84% recorded once. This CDR3 has 16 amino acids. V shed 4 bases, J shed 1 base, and the junction held 9 bases outside the gene matches. Germline CDR1 and CDR2: SGHRS and YFSETQ. This receptor was obtained from a man aged 50 to 59 with acute or convalescent COVID-19. The sequenced material came from peripheral blood. The chain recombines TRBV5-1 with TRBJ1-1, with 8 bases lining up with TRBD1. The DNA of the CDR3 is TGCGCCAGCAGCAAGGATGCAGGGGGCCAGAACACTGAAGCTTTCTTT. Translated, it gives CASSKDAGGQNTEAFF.